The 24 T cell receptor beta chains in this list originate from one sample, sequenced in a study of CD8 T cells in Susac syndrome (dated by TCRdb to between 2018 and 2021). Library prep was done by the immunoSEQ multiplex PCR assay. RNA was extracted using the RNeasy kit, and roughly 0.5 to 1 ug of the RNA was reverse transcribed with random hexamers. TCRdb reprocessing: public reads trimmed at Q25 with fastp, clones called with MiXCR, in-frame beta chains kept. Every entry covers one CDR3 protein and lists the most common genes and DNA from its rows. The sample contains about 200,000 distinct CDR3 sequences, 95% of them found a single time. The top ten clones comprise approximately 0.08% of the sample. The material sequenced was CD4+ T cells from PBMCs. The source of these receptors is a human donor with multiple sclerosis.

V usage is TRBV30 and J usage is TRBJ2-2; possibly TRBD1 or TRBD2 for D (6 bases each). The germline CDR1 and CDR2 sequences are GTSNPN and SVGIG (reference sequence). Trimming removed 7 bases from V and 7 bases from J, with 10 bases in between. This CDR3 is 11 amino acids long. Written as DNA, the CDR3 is TGTGCCTATGGAGGGGGCGGGGAGCTGTTTTTT. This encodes CAYGGGGELFF.

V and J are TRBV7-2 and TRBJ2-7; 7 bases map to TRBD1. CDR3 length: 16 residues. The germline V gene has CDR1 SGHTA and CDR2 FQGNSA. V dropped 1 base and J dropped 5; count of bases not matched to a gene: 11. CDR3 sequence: CASSLVGTDSLDEQYF. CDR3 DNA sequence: TGTGCCAGCAGCTTAGTGGGGACAGACTCCTTGGACGAGCAGTACTTC. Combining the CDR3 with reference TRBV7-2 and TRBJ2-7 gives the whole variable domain GAGVSQSPSNKVTEKGKDVELRCDPISGHTALYWYRQSLGQGLEFLIYFQGNSAPDKSGLPSDRFSAERTGGSVSTLTIQRTQQEDSAVYLCASSLVGTDSLDEQYFGPGTRLTVT.

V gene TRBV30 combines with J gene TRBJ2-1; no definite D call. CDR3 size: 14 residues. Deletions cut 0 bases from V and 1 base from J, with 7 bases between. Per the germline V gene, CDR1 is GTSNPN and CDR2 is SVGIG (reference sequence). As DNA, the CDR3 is TGTGCCTGGAGTGTACGGAAGTCCTACAATGAGCAGTTCTTC. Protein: CAWSVRKSYNEQFF.

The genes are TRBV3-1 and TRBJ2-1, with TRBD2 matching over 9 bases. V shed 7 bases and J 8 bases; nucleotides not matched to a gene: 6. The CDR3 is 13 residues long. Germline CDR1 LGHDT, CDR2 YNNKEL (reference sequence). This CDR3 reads CASTGLARDEQFF. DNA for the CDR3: TGTGCCAGCACCGGACTAGCGAGGGATGAGCAGTTCTTC.

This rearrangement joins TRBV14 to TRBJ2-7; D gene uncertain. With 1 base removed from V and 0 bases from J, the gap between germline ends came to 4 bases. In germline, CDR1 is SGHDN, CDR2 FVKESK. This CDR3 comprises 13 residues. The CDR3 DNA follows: TGTGCCAGCAGCCAAGGACTCTCCTACGAGCAGTACGTC. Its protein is CASSQGLSYEQYV.

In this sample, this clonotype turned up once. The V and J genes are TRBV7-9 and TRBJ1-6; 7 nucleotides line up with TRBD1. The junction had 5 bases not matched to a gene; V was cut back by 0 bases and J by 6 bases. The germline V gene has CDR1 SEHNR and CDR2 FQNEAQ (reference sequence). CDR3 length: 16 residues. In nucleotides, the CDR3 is TGTGCCAGCAGCTTAGCAGGGGGCTCATTTAATTCACCCCTCCACTTT. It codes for CASSLAGGSFNSPLHF. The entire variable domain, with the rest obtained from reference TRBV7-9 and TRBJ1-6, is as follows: DTGVSQNPRHKITKRGQNVTFRCDPISEHNRLYWYRQTLGQGPEFLTYFQNEAQLEKSRLLSDRFSAERPKGSFSTLEIQRTEQGDSAMYLCASSLAGGSFNSPLHFGNGTRLTVT.

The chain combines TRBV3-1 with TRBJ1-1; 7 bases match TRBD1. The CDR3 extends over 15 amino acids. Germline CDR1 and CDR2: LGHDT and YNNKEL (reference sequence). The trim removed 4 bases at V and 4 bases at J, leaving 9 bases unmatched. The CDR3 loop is CASSRGQERSTEAFF. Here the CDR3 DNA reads TGTGCCAGCAGCCGAGGACAGGAGCGGAGCACTGAAGCTTTCTTT.

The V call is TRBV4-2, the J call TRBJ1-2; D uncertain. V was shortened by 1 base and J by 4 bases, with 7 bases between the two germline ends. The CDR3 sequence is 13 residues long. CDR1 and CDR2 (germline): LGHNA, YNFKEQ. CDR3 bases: TGTGCCAGCAGCCAAGGCTTCACCTATGGCTACACCTTC. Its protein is CASSQGFTYGYTF.

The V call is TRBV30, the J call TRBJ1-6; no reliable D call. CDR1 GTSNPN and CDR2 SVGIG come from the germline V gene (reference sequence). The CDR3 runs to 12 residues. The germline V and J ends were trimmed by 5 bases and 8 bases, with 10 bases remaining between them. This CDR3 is CAWDLRYSPLHF. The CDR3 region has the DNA TGTGCCTGGGACTTAAGATATTCACCCCTCCACTTT.

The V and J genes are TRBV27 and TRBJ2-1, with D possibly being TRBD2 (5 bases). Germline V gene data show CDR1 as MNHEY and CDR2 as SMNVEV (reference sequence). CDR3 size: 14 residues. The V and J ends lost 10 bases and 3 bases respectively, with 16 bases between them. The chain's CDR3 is CATQVLGLYNEQFF. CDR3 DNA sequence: TGTGCCACCCAGGTCCTTGGACTCTACAATGAGCAGTTCTTC.

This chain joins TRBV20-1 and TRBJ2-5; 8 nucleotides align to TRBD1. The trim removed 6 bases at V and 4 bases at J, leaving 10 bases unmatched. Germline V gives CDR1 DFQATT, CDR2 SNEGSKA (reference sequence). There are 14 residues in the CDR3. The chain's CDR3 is CSADYRGIGETQYF. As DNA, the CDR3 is TGCAGTGCGGACTACAGGGGGATTGGAGAGACCCAGTACTTC.

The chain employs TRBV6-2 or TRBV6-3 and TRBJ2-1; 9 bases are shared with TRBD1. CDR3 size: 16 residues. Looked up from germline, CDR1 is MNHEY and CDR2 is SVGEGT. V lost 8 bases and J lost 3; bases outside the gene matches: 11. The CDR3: CASGSRGQGFYNEQFF. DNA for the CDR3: TGTGCCAGCGGGTCCCGGGGACAGGGTTTCTACAATGAGCAGTTCTTC.

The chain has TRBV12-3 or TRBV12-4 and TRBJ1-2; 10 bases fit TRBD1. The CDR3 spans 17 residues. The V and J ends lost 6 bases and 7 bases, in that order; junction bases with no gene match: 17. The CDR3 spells CASSQSSTGTGDGGYTF. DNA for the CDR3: TGTGCCAGCAGCCAATCCAGTACGGGGACAGGGGACGGTGGCTACACCTTC.

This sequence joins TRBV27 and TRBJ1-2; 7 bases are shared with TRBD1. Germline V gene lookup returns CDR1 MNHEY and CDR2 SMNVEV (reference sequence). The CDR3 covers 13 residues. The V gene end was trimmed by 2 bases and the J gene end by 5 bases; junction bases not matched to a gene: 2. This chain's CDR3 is CASSLGTEYGYTF. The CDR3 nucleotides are TGTGCCAGCAGTTTAGGGACAGAGTATGGCTACACCTTC.

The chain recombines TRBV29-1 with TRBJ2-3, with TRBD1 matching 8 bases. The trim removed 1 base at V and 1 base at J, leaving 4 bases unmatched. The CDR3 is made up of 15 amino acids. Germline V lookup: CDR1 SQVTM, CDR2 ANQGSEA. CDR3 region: CSVEGDRGGTDTQYF. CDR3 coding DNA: TGCAGCGTTGAAGGAGACAGGGGAGGCACAGATACGCAGTATTTT.

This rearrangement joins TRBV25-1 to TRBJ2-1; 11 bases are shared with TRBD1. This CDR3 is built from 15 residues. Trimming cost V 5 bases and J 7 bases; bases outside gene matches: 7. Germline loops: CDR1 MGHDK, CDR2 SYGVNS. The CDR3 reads CASSFSGTGGNEQFF. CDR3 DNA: TGTGCCAGCAGTTTCTCCGGGACAGGGGGAAATGAGCAGTTCTTC.

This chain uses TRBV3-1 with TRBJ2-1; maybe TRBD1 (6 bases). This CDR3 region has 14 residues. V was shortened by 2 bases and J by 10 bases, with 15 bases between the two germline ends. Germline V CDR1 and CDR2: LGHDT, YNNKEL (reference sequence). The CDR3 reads CASSQNLGAQEQFF. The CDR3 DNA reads TGTGCCAGCAGCCAAAACCTGGGGGCGCAAGAGCAGTTCTTC.

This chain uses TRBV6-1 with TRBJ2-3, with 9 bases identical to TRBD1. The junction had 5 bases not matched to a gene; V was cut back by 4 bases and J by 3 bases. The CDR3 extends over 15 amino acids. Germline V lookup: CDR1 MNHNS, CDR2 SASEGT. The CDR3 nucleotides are TGTGCCAGCAGTGGCGGGACAGGGAGTACAGATACGCAGTATTTT. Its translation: CASSGGTGSTDTQYF.

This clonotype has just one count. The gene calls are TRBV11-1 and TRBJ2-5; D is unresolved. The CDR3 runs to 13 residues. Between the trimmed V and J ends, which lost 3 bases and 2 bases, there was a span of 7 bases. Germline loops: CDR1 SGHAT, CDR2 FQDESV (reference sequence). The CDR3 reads CASSFSQQETQYF. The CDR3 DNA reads TGTGCCAGCAGCTTTTCCCAGCAAGAGACCCAGTACTTC. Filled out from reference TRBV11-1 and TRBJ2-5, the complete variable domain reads EAEVAQSPRYKITEKSQAVAFWCDPISGHATLYWYRQILGQGPELLVQFQDESVVDDSQLPKDRFSAERLKGVDSTLKIQPAELGDSAMYLCASSFSQQETQYFGPGTRLLVL.

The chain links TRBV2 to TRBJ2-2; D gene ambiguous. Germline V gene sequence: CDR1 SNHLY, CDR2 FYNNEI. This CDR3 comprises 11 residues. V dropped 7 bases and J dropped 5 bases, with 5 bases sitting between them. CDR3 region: CASTFTGELFF. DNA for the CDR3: TGTGCCAGCACCTTTACCGGGGAGCTGTTTTTT.

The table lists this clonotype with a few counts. CDR3 sequence reads: CASSLGSSGNTIYF. The CDR3 bases are TGTGCCAGCAGCTTAGGCAGCTCTGGAAACACCATATATTTT. This chain joins TRBV7-9 and TRBJ1-3, with D unresolved. V shed 1 base and J shed 0 bases, with 4 bases lying between them. The CDR3 contains 14 residues. Per germline, CDR1 SEHNR and CDR2 FQNEAQ (reference sequence).

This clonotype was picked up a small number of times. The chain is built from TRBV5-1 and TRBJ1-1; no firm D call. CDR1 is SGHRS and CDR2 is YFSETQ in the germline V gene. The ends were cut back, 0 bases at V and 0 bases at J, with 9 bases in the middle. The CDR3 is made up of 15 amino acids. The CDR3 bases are TGCGCCAGCAGCTTGGCGCCAGGTATGAACACTGAAGCTTTCTTT. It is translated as CASSLAPGMNTEAFF.

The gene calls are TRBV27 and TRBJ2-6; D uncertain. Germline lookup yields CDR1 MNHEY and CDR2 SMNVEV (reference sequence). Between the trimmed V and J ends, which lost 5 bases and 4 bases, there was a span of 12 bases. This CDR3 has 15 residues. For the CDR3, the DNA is TGTGCCAGCAGTCCAAATTTAGACGGGGCCAACGTCCTGACTTTC. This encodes CASSPNLDGANVLTF.

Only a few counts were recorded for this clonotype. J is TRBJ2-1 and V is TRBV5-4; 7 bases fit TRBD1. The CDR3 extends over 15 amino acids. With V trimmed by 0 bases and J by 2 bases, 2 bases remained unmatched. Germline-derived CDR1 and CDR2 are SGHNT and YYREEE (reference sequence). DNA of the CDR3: TGTGCCAGCAGCTTGGACAGGGGCACCTACAATGAGCAGTTCTTC. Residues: CASSLDRGTYNEQFF.